This T cell receptor (beta chain) was identified during a study of T-cell reconstitution after alpha-beta-depleted transplantation in children. Study-level results: Several hundred expanded graft clones reportedly gave rise to the alpha-beta T cells present about two months after transplant. Surviving recipient T cells and thymic progenitors produced the high day-60 TCRbeta diversity seen in some patients. Newly produced T cells mostly accounted for T-cell counts and diversity one year post-transplant.

This clonotype has a count of ten or more. As yet, its antigen is unknown. Unique molecular identifiers were incorporated into the prepared TCRbeta library. TCRdb reprocessed the PCR reads with MiXCR, giving one entry per CDR3 protein. The sample has 90,000 to 130,000 distinct CDR3 sequences, 10% seen once; the top ten hold under 35%. The CDR3 contains 13 residues. The germline V and J ends were trimmed by 1 base and 2 bases, with 5 bases remaining between them. Per the germline V gene, CDR1 is SGHTA and CDR2 is FQGTGA. The clonotype was recovered from a boy aged 2 to 9 with acute lymphoblastic leukemia, due to receive a stem cell transplant. The sequenced sample was PBMCs, obtained before TCRalphabeta/CD19-depleted stem cell transplant. This chain links TRBV7-3 with TRBJ2-5; D unclear. In DNA form, the CDR3 reads TGTGCCAGCAGCTTAAGCAGTCAAGAGACCCAGTACTTC. Its protein product is CASSLSSQETQYF.